This passage covers 15 T cell receptor beta chains from one sample sequenced in a study of CD8 T cells in ankylosing spondylitis listed by TCRdb under 2017. The research as a whole found: A TCR beta motif made up of 7 to 9 highly homologous amino acid variants appeared to be characteristic of blood from ankylosing spondylitis patients.

These receptors are not linked to any known antigen. The method behind the library was 5' RACE. Sequenced using an Illumina HiSeq 2500. The public reads were reprocessed in TCRdb via fastp at Q25 and MiXCR, keeping in-frame beta chains. Rows with a matching CDR3 protein are joined into one entry that keeps the most common DNA and genes. Across this sample there are fewer than 750,000 distinct CDR3 sequences, with around 20% seen only once. Roughly a fifth of the sample belongs to the ten largest clones. Input material: blood, either unsorted or a sorted T cell fraction (not recorded which). All receptors derive from a male donor with ankylosing spondylitis.

The chain combines TRBV18 with TRBJ1-1; D uncertain. Trimming took 3 bases from V and 5 from J, leaving 13 bases between them. The CDR3 contains 14 residues. Per the germline V gene, CDR1 is KGHSH and CDR2 is LQKENI. The CDR3 protein is CASSPLGGQTEAFF. The DNA for the CDR3 is TGTGCCAGCTCACCGTTAGGAGGCCAGACTGAAGCTTTCTTT.

This clonotype was observed a few times. This chain connects TRBV11-2 to TRBJ2-2, with D possibly being TRBD1 (6 bases). The ends were cut back, 5 bases at V and 2 bases at J, with 12 bases in the middle. Germline CDR1 reads SGHAT; CDR2 reads FQNNGV. CDR3 size: 15 residues. The CDR3 nucleotides read TGTGCCAGCAGCCCAGGGGACATCAACACCGGGGAGCTGTTTTTT. It specifies CASSPGDINTGELFF.

This clonotype was seen more than once but under ten times. J is TRBJ1-5 and V is TRBV28; D is ambiguous. The length of the CDR3 is 13 residues. The V end lost 1 base, the J end lost 6 bases, and 7 bases lay between the germline ends. Germline V gives CDR1 MDHEN, CDR2 SYDVKM. The CDR3 DNA reads TGTGCCAGCAGTTTATTGGGTCCTCAGCCCCAGCATTTT. Its protein is CASSLLGPQPQHF.

This chain connects TRBV3-1 to TRBJ1-1; D remains ambiguous. V lost 1 base and J 0 bases, leaving 9 bases between the germline ends. The CDR3 covers 15 residues. Germline-derived CDR1 and CDR2 are LGHDT and YNNKEL (reference sequence). CDR3 residues: CASSQGRGMNTEAFF. The CDR3 DNA reads as TGTGCCAGCAGCCAAGGTAGAGGGATGAACACTGAAGCTTTCTTT.

The chain is built from TRBV12-3 or TRBV12-4 and TRBJ2-7; D not resolved. The germline V and J ends were trimmed by 5 bases and 4 bases, with 12 bases remaining between them. CDR3 length: 13 amino acids. For the CDR3, the DNA is TGTGCCAGCAGTCTGAGCTATCAGTACGAGCAGTACTTC. It is translated as CASSLSYQYEQYF.

This clonotype appeared a few times. This chain connects TRBV12-3 or TRBV12-4 to TRBJ1-3, with D unclear. V lost 1 base, J lost 0 bases, and 10 bases lay in between. This CDR3 has 16 residues. CDR3 sequence: CASSLEQISSGNTIYF. The CDR3 coding sequence is TGTGCCAGCAGTTTAGAACAGATCAGCTCTGGAAACACCATATATTTT.

The V and J genes are TRBV5-1 and TRBJ1-1; 7 nucleotides match TRBD1. Germline assignment: CDR1 SGHRS and CDR2 YFSETQ. The CDR3 has 13 residues. The junction had 2 bases not matched to a gene; V was cut back by 0 bases and J by 6 bases. The CDR3 DNA reads TGCGCCAGCAGCTTGGAGGGGGCCGCTGAAGCTTTCTTT. Encoded protein: CASSLEGAAEAFF.

The chain is built from TRBV6-2 or TRBV6-3 and TRBJ2-1; 14 bases align to TRBD2. The length of the CDR3 is 16 residues. V shed 6 bases and J 7 bases; nucleotides not matched to a gene: 8. The V gene's germline CDR1 is MNHEY and CDR2 SVGEGT. CDR3 coding DNA: TGTGCCAGCAGCACCACCGGGACTAGCGGGAGAAATGAGCAGTTCTTC. It encodes CASSTTGTSGRNEQFF.

This clonotype was counted a few times. The chain employs TRBV6-2 or TRBV6-3 and TRBJ2-4, with D unclear. CDR1 and CDR2 (germline): MNHEY, SVGEGT. V shed 2 bases and J shed 8 bases, with 7 bases lying between them. This CDR3 contains 12 residues. The CDR3 nucleotides read TGTGCCAGCAGTTACGTGCCCTACATTCAGTACTTC. Protein: CASSYVPYIQYF.

The V gene is TRBV3-1, the J gene TRBJ2-3; either TRBD1 or TRBD2 may fit D (5 bases each). Germline lookup yields CDR1 LGHDT and CDR2 YNNKEL (reference sequence). CDR3 length: 16 residues. Trimming removed 2 bases at V and 2 bases at J, with 14 bases between. The CDR3 region has the DNA TGTGCCAGCAGCCAAATGGGGACGGTCCACACAGATACGCAGTATTTT. This sequence encodes CASSQMGTVHTDTQYF.

This chain connects TRBV20-1 to TRBJ2-2; either TRBD1 or TRBD2 may supply D (5 bases each). V was pared by 1 base and J by 5 bases, with 11 bases between. CDR1 DFQATT and CDR2 SNEGSKA come from the germline V gene (reference sequence). The CDR3 loop spans 14 amino acids. CDR3 residues: CSARVGTGTGELFF. The DNA of the CDR3 is TGCAGTGCTAGAGTTGGGACGGGGACCGGGGAGCTGTTTTTT.

The chain carries TRBV29-1 and TRBJ1-1; no clear D gene. CDR3 length: 13 residues. The V and J ends lost 2 bases and 2 bases respectively, with 9 bases between them. Germline CDR1 SQVTM, CDR2 ANQGSEA. The CDR3 loop is CSVELWANTEAFF. The CDR3 DNA is TGCAGCGTTGAACTCTGGGCCAACACTGAAGCTTTCTTT.

The chain links TRBV12-3 or TRBV12-4 to TRBJ2-1; 7 bases agree with TRBD2. V dropped 5 bases and J dropped 7; count of bases not matched to a gene: 11. There are 15 residues in the CDR3. In DNA form, the CDR3 reads TGTGCCAGCAGTGGACTAGTTTCAAATGGGAATGAGCAGTTCTTC. It is translated as CASSGLVSNGNEQFF.

This clonotype was picked up a small number of times. This chain joins TRBV7-9 and TRBJ1-1; 7 positions match TRBD1. Germline values: CDR1 SEHNR, CDR2 FQNEAQ (reference sequence). Trimming removed 0 bases from V and 2 bases from J; junction bases left unmatched: 3. This CDR3 has 15 residues. CDR3 loop: CASSLAQGPNTEAFF. CDR3 sequence (DNA): TGTGCCAGCAGCTTAGCACAGGGGCCTAACACTGAAGCTTTCTTT.

The chain joins TRBV27 to TRBJ2-7; D gene uncertain. The CDR3 covers 14 residues. Germline CDR1 and CDR2: MNHEY and SMNVEV (reference sequence). V lost 6 bases and J 0 bases, leaving 12 bases between the germline ends. CDR3 loop: CASRGCLSSYEQYF. The CDR3 DNA sequence: TGTGCCAGCAGGGGGTGCCTTAGCTCCTACGAGCAGTACTTC.